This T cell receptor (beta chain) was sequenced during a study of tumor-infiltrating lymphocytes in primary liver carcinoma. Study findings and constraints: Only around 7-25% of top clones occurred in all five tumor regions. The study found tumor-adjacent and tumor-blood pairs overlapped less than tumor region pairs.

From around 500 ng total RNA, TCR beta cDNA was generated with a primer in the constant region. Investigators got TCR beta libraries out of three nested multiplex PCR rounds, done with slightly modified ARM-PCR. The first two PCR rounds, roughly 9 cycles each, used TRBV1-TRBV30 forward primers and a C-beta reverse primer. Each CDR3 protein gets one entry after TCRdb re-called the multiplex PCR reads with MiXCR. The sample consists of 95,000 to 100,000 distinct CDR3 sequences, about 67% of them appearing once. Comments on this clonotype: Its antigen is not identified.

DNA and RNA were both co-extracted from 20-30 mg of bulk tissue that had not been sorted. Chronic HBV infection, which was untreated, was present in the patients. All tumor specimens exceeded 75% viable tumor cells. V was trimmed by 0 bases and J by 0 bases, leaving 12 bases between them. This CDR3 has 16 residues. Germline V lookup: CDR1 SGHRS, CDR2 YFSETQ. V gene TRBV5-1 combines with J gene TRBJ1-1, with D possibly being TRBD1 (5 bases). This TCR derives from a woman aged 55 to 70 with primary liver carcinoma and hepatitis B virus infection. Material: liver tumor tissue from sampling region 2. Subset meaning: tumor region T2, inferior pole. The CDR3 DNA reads TGCGCCAGCAGCTTGGACCCCCCGGGGGTGAACACTGAAGCTTTCTTT. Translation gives CASSLDPPGVNTEAFF.